Reported below is one T cell receptor (beta chain). The antigen remains unidentified. Germline-derived CDR1 and CDR2 are SGHNT and YYREEE (reference sequence). This CDR3 has 14 residues. The germline V and J ends were trimmed by 4 bases and 6 bases, with 16 bases remaining between them. The Oncomine TCR Beta short-read assay sequenced DNA from cultured CD4+ T cells. One entry per CDR3 protein results from TCRdb running MiXCR on the PCR reads. The repertoire consists of about 20,000 distinct CDR3 sequences, with roughly 50% occurring once and the leading ten covering approximately 5.8%. This specimen belongs to a study of vaccination and CD4 T cells after COVID-19. Study overall: SARS-CoV-2 PCR on nasal swabs had been positive for the convalescent patients; some ten were mild and one was severe. Findings and caveats of the study: For convalescent patients, a median 86.3% of reactive clones surfaced exclusively after vaccination.

The treatment is: approximately nine-day PBMC culture with coronavirus spike peptide pools or control peptides (ViraFEST assay). Once peptide pools had expanded antigen-specific T cells, ViraFEST sequenced TCRs. This receptor was obtained from a human donor who had recovered from COVID-19. The chain carries TRBV5-4 and TRBJ1-2; perhaps TRBD1 as D (6 bases). The sequenced sample was CD4+ T cells from blood, cultured in vitro. The CDR3 DNA sequence: TGTGCCAGCAGCACCGCCGGGGGGGCGCATGGCTACACCTTC. Its translation: CASSTAGGAHGYTF. Looking up the rest from reference TRBV5-4 and TRBJ1-2 gives the full variable domain: ETGVTQSPTHLIKTRGQQVTLRCSSQSGHNTVSWYQQALGQGPQFIFQYYREEENGRGNFPPRFSGLQFPNYSSELNVNALELDDSALYLCASSTAGGAHGYTFGSGTRLTVV.